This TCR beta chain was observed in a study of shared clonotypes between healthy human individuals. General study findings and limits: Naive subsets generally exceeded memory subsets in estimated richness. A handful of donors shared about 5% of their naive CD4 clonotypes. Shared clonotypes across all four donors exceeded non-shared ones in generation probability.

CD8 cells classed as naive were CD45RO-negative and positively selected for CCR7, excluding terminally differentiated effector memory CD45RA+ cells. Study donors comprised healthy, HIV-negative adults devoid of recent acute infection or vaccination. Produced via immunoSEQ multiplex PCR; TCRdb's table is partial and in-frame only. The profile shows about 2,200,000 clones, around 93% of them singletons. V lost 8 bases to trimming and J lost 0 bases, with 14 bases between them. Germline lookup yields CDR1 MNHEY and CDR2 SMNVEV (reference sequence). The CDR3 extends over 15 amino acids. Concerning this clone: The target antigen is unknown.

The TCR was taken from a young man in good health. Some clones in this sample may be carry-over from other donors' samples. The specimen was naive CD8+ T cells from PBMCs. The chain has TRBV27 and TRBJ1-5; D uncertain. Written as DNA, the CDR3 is TGTGCCAGCGCGATTAGGGAGGGTAGCAATCAGCCCCAGCATTTT. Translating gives CASAIREGSNQPQHF.